This T cell receptor (beta chain) appears in the sequencing data of a study of T cells expressing NK-cell markers. TCRdb reanalyzed the 5' RACE reads and collapses them to one entry per CDR3 protein, without DNA. Recorded for this sample: 200,000 to 300,000 distinct CDR3 sequences. Germline CDR1 DFQATT, CDR2 SNEGSKA (reference sequence). The CDR3 is 12 residues long. The V call is TRBV20-1, the J call TRBJ1-2. This clonotype originated in a man younger than 30 in good health. The sequenced material came from blood T cells: a sorted CD56 or NKG2C T cell subset, CD4+ or CD8+ T cells, or bulk PBMC T cells (not recorded which). CDR3 sequence reads: CSARDMDYGYTF.